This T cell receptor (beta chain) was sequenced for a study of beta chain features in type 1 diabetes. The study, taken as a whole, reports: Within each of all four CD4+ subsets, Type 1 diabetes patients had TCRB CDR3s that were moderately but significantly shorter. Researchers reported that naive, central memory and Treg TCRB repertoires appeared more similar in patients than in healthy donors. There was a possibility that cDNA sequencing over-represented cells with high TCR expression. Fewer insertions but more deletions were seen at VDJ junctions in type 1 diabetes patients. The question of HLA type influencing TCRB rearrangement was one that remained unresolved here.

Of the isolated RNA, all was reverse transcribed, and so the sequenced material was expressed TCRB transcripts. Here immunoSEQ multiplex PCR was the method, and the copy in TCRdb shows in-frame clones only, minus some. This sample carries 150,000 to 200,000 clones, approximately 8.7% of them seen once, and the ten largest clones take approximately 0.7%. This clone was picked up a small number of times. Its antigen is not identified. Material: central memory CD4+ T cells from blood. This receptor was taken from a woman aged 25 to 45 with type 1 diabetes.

CDR3 sequence: CASSYERFEAFF. CDR3 in DNA: TGTGCCAGCAGCTACGAGAGGTTTGAAGCTTTCTTT. This chain joins TRBV7-9 and TRBJ1-1, with no clear D. CDR1 SEHNR and CDR2 FQNEAQ come from the germline V gene (reference sequence). The CDR3 extends over 12 amino acids. V lost 4 bases, J lost 7 bases, and 10 bases lay in between.